This T cell receptor beta chain originates from a study of regulatory T cells in long-lasting Graves disease. In its sample, this clonotype was seen a few times. What it recognizes is unknown. The time point: newly diagnosed GD, antithyroid drugs for less than 3 months. The TCR library was prepared using RNA isolated from PBMCs. Germline V lookup: CDR1 SGHRS, CDR2 YFSETQ. This CDR3 region has 13 residues. Losses at the gene ends were 6 bases for V and 5 bases for J; bases not matched to a gene: 6. Study results and limitations: TCR diversity was lower in persistent than newly diagnosed Graves' disease. Persistent disease showed a preference for TRBV28, TRBJ1-2 and TRBJ2-5.

TCR beta libraries were built with iRepertoire HTBI primers and Arm-PCR of CDR3 regions. TCRdb recomputed calls from the multiplex PCR reads with MiXCR, one row per CDR3 protein. The sample holds about 450,000 distinct CDR3 sequences, around 15% seen once. This same sample was also part of a study on T cells in Graves' hyperthyroidism and ophthalmopathy. That report notes: First-round RT-PCR with HTBI primers amplified the TCR CDR3 region.

The chain combines TRBV5-1 with TRBJ2-7; 9 bases match TRBD1. This clonotype was sampled from a woman aged 45-59 years with Graves disease. This specimen consisted of peripheral blood mononuclear cells (PBMCs), obtained at new diagnosis, from a patient treated with antithyroid drugs. The CDR3 loop is CASKGQGFHEQYF. The CDR3 region has the DNA TGCGCCAGCAAGGGACAGGGATTCCACGAGCAGTACTTC.